This T cell receptor beta chain was sequenced for a study of blood T cell repertoires in COVID-19. Study information: Material from acute and convalescent COVID-19 was sourced from the United States, Italy and Spain. From T cells, B-cell-depleted T cells, or PBMCs came the material, which was cDNA or gDNA.

The CDR3 runs to 16 residues. The V gene's germline CDR1 is LGHDT and CDR2 YNNKEL (reference sequence). Trimming took 4 bases from V and 4 from J; bases not matched to a gene: 10. TCRdb keeps only in-frame clones here, not all; method: immunoSEQ multiplex PCR. The table shows over 150,000 clones, with 65% to 90% occurring only once. This clonotype was sampled from an older woman with COVID-19, enrolled during active disease. The chain is built from TRBV3-1 (or the pseudogene TRBV3-2) and TRBJ2-1; TRBD1 agrees at 7 bases. Sequencing was done on a sample of peripheral blood. The CDR3 DNA reads as TGTGCCAGCAGCCTTACATCGACAGGGATATACAATGAGCAGTTCTTC. Its translation is CASSLTSTGIYNEQFF.